A selection of T cell receptor beta chains follows, all from one sample in a study of graft-versus-host responses after intestinal transplantation. The antigens these receptors bind are not known. Measured with immunoSEQ multiplex PCR; TCRdb has only the in-frame clones, and not every one. The data hold tens of thousands of clones, with about nine tenths observed a single time. This material consisted of unstimulated CD4+ T cells sorted from spleen or lymph node cells, taken before intestinal transplant. The receptors here all came from a human donor who received an intestinal transplant. Each CDR3 is given with its conserved first and last residue. The order of the fields is clone size, J gene, V gene, D gene, CDR3 DNA, CDR3 protein. The D gene is left open where the match is weak. Clone size appears in some rows only: once, few, many, or a class for an expanded clone.

. | TRBJ2-1 | TRBV27 | . | TGTGCCAGCAGTTTAGACCCCCCCGATCGCAATGAGCAGTTCTTC | CASSLDPPDRNEQFF
. | TRBJ2-7 | TRBV29-1 | TRBD2 | TGCAGCGTTGAGAGGTCGGGGGAGGGTTACGAGCAGTACTTC | CSVERSGEGYEQYF
. | TRBJ2-1 | TRBV12-5 | TRBD1 | TGTGCTAGTGGTTACCGACAGGGTGGTCCCAATGAGCAGTTCTTC | CASGYRQGGPNEQFF
. | TRBJ2-1 | TRBV5-1 | . | TGCGCCAGCAGCTTGGGCGGGGCGGAGGTGCAGTTCTTC | CASSLGGAEVQFF
. | TRBJ1-6 | TRBV5-5 | . | TGTGCCAGCAGCTTGGGACAGCCTTATAATTCACCCCTCCACTTT | CASSLGQPYNSPLHF
. | TRBJ2-3 | TRBV2 | . | TGTGCCAGCAGTGTCTTGGTAACAGATACGCAGTATTTT | CASSVLVTDTQYF
once | TRBJ2-2 | TRBV10-1 | . | TGCGCCAGCAGTGAGAAGAACACCGGGGAGCTGTTTTTT | CASSEKNTGELFF
once | TRBJ2-3 | TRBV9 | . | TGTGCCAGCAGCGTAGGGGGCACAGATACGCAGTATTTT | CASSVGGTDTQYF
. | TRBJ2-3 | TRBV4-1 | . | TGCGCCAGCAGCCAAGGGTCTGGCGTTACGCAGTATTTT | CASSQGSGVTQYF
. | TRBJ1-5 | TRBV6-4 | TRBD1 | TGTGCCAGCAGTGAGCAGGGGGGAGACCAGCCCCAGCATTTT | CASSEQGGDQPQHF
. | TRBJ2-1 | TRBV10-1 | . | TGCGCCAGCGTTAGAGGGTCGAGATATTACAGGTACAATGAGCAGTTCTTC | CASVRGSRYYRYNEQFF
once | TRBJ1-4 | TRBV6-5 | . | TGTGCCAGCAGTTACTCGTCGGAAAAACTGTTTTTT | CASSYSSEKLFF
. | TRBJ2-3 | TRBV7-2 | . | TGTGCCAGCAGCTTAGCGCTCCAGGGCACAGATACGCAGTATTTT | CASSLALQGTDTQYF
. | TRBJ2-4 | TRBV9 | TRBD2 | TGTGCCAGCAGCGTAGCTGTGTGGGGGACTAGCGGTGAAAACATTCAGTACTTC | CASSVAVWGTSGENIQYF
once | TRBJ1-1 | TRBV28 | TRBD1 | TGTGCCAGCAGTCCCGGGACAGGGGGCATGGGGACTGAAGCTTTCTTT | CASSPGTGGMGTEAFF
. | TRBJ1-1 | TRBV18 | . | TGTGCCGGCTCTCCACAGGGACTGAACACTGAAGCTTTCTTT | CAGSPQGLNTEAFF
once | TRBJ2-3 | TRBV7-8 | . | TGTGCCAGCAGCTTTCTCCTCCAGAAACCTAGCACAGATACGCAGTATTTT | CASSFLLQKPSTDTQYF
. | TRBJ2-2 | TRBV7-2 | . | TGTGCCAGCAGCTTCGGAGGGAACACCGGGGAGCTGTTTTTT | CASSFGGNTGELFF
. | TRBJ1-5 | TRBV2 | . | TGTGCCAGCAGTGATTCCAGCAGCAATCAGCCCCAGCATTTT | CASSDSSSNQPQHF
. | TRBJ2-3 | TRBV9 | . | TGTGCCAGCAGCGTAGCCTTGAGCGGGAGCACAGATACGCAGTATTTT | CASSVALSGSTDTQYF
. | TRBJ2-7 | TRBV4-1 | TRBD1 | TGCGCCAGCAGCCTATCAGGACAGGGCGGAGGGGTCTACGAGCAGTACTTC | CASSLSGQGGGVYEQYF
once | TRBJ2-7 | TRBV6-5 | TRBD2 | TGTGCCAGCAGTTACGAGAGCGGGATAGGCTACGAGCAGTACTTC | CASSYESGIGYEQYF
. | TRBJ1-4 | TRBV6-1 | . | TGTGCCAGCTCGGACCTGACTGAAAAACTGTTTTTT | CASSDLTEKLFF
. | TRBJ2-3 | TRBV5-1 | . | TGCGCCAGCAGCCCCCATTATAGCGGCACAGATACGCAGTATTTT | CASSPHYSGTDTQYF
. | TRBJ2-7 | TRBV21-1 | . | TGTGCCAGCAGCATGAGGGTGGGACCCTACGAGCAGTACTTC | CASSMRVGPYEQYF
. | TRBJ2-7 | TRBV28 | . | TGTGCCAGCAGTTCGGAGAAGAGGGGCCCCTACGAGCAGTACTTC | CASSSEKRGPYEQYF
. | TRBJ2-1 | TRBV7-9 | . | TGTGCCAGCAGTTGGCTCTCTCCCAATGAGCAGTTCTTC | CASSWLSPNEQFF
. | TRBJ2-1 | TRBV5-1 | TRBD1 | TGCGCCAGCAGCGTAGGGGACAGGTCCAATGAGCAGTTCTTC | CASSVGDRSNEQFF
. | TRBJ1-2 | TRBV7-9 | . | TGTGCCAGCAGCTTTCGGACTGGGGTTACTAACTATGGCTACACCTTC | CASSFRTGVTNYGYTF
. | TRBJ1-1 | TRBV25-1 | TRBD1 | TGTGCCATCTCCGGGACAGGGTTCTCGGGGAGTAAGAACACTGAAGCTTTCTTT | CAISGTGFSGSKNTEAFF
. | TRBJ2-2 | TRBV18 | TRBD2 | TGTGCCAGCTCACCCGGACTAGCGGGAGATAACACCGGGGAGCTGTTTTTT | CASSPGLAGDNTGELFF